These 27 T cell receptor beta chains were sequenced from one sample in a study of blood T cell repertoires in COVID-19. Measured with immunoSEQ multiplex PCR; TCRdb has only the in-frame clones, and not every one. This sample has around 240,000 clones, with 80% to 90% found just once. The sequenced sample consisted of peripheral blood. The receptors here all came from a man in his forties with acute or convalescent COVID-19.

The chain links TRBV27 to TRBJ2-3; 7 bases fit TRBD1. The CDR3 loop spans 11 amino acids. CDR1 is MNHEY and CDR2 is SMNVEV in the germline V gene (reference sequence). V lost 6 bases and J lost 8; bases outside the gene matches: 2. This chain's CDR3 is CASRNRGTQYF. The CDR3 nucleotides are TGTGCCAGCAGGAACAGGGGTACGCAGTATTTT.

This clone was detected only once. The V and J genes are TRBV5-1 and TRBJ1-3; unclear D gene. The CDR3 totals 15 residues. The germline V gene encodes CDR1 SGHRS and CDR2 YFSETQ. V was clipped by 0 bases and J by 4 bases, with 11 bases between them. As DNA, the CDR3 is TGCGCCAGCAGCTTGGGCGAGAGCCCAGGAAACACCATATATTTT. Encoded protein: CASSLGESPGNTIYF.

The V gene is TRBV11-2, the J gene TRBJ1-1; D is unresolved. V was pared by 3 bases and J by 2 bases, with 7 bases between. Germline V CDR1 and CDR2: SGHAT, FQNNGV. The CDR3 spans 13 residues. The DNA of the CDR3 is TGTGCCAGCAGCTTTCAGGTAAACACTGAAGCTTTCTTT. Translation gives CASSFQVNTEAFF.

The CDR3 coding sequence is TGCAGCGCAACCTCGGGGGGGTACAATGAGCAGTTCTTC. It codes for CSATSGGYNEQFF. The chain recombines TRBV29-1 with TRBJ2-1; 8 positions match TRBD2. The CDR3 extends over 13 amino acids. After removal of 7 bases from V and 4 bases from J, the junction contained 6 bases not matched to a gene. Looked up from germline, CDR1 is SQVTM and CDR2 is ANQGSEA.

V gene TRBV2 combines with J gene TRBJ2-1; a weak D match, TRBD1 (5 bases). Between the trimmed V and J ends, which lost 7 bases and 2 bases, there was a span of 18 bases. CDR3 length: 16 amino acids. Germline V CDR1 and CDR2: SNHLY, FYNNEI. The chain's CDR3 is CASTPGRGRTYNEQFF. CDR3 DNA sequence: TGTGCCAGCACCCCAGGAAGGGGTCGGACCTACAATGAGCAGTTCTTC.

The rearrangement joins TRBV7-9 to TRBJ1-2; the D gene is possibly TRBD1 (6 bases). The V gene lost 1 base and the J gene lost 7 bases, with 13 bases spanning the gap. Germline V gene lookup returns CDR1 SEHNR and CDR2 FQNEAQ (reference sequence). The CDR3 has 14 residues. The CDR3 sequence: CASSLGGLTFGYTF. The CDR3 DNA follows: TGTGCCAGCAGCTTAGGGGGGCTAACTTTTGGCTACACCTTC.

This sequence joins TRBV10-3 and TRBJ1-2; D is undetermined. Trimming pared 0 bases from V and 8 bases from J, leaving 16 bases between. Germline CDR1 is ENHRY and CDR2 is SYGVKD. The CDR3 is made up of 15 amino acids. The CDR3 DNA follows: TGTGCCATCAGTGAGTCCAACGGGATGGGAGAGGGCTACACCTTC. It yields the protein CAISESNGMGEGYTF.

The J gene is TRBJ2-1, the V gene TRBV2, with D perhaps TRBD2 (5 bases). Germline-derived CDR1 and CDR2 are SNHLY and FYNNEI. This CDR3 is built from 12 residues. The V end was cut by 4 bases, the J end by 16 bases, with 17 bases between. This CDR3 reads CASSGYWASIFF. In nucleotides, the CDR3 is TGTGCCAGCAGTGGATATTGGGCTAGCATTTTCTTC.

The chain uses TRBV28 and TRBJ1-6; tentatively, D is TRBD1 (5 bases). The CDR3 is 15 residues long. The germline gives CDR1 MDHEN, CDR2 SYDVKM. Trimming shortened V by 1 base and J by 6 bases, and 10 bases separated the two germline ends. In nucleotides, the CDR3 is TGTGCCAGCAGTTTATTATTGGGGCTTAATTCACCCCTCCACTTT. It yields the protein CASSLLLGLNSPLHF.

The gene calls are TRBV5-1 and TRBJ1-1; 10 bases align to TRBD1. The J segment lost 3 bases and the V segment lost 3 bases, leaving 5 bases of the junction unmatched. Germline V CDR1 and CDR2: SGHRS, YFSETQ. CDR3 length equals 15 residues. Written as DNA, the CDR3 is TGCGCCAGCAGCTCGGGACAGGGGCCGGACACTGAAGCTTTCTTT. This sequence encodes CASSSGQGPDTEAFF.

The chain is built from TRBV19 and TRBJ2-2, with D possibly TRBD1 on 5 matching bases. Germline CDR1 reads LNHDA; CDR2 reads SQIVND (reference sequence). CDR3 length: 15 amino acids. V was cut by 5 bases and J by 3 bases, with 13 bases left in between. CDR3 DNA sequence: TGTGCCAGTAGTCTGCGACAGACCTACACCGGGGAGCTGTTTTTT. It specifies CASSLRQTYTGELFF.

The chain is built from TRBV18 and TRBJ1-2, with 7 bases fitting TRBD1. Germline CDR1 KGHSH, CDR2 LQKENI. The CDR3 has 17 residues. J gave up 6 bases and V 6 bases, and 19 bases lay outside the gene matches. CDR3 bases: TGTGCCAGCTCCCAGGGTAAAGGGGGCAAAGAGGAGGATGGCTACACCTTC. Translated, it gives CASSQGKGGKEEDGYTF.

V and J are TRBV6-5 and TRBJ1-6, with TRBD1 identical over 9 bases. Germline V gene sequence: CDR1 MNHEY, CDR2 SVGAGI. The CDR3 has 14 residues. The V and J ends lost 4 bases and 10 bases, in that order; junction bases with no gene match: 5. The DNA of the CDR3 is TGTGCCAGCAGTTTCCGGGACAGGGAATCACCCCTCCACTTT. It specifies CASSFRDRESPLHF.

The chain links TRBV27 to TRBJ2-7; D possibly corresponds to TRBD1 (6 bases). Germline V CDR1 and CDR2: MNHEY, SMNVEV (reference sequence). The CDR3 is 14 amino acids. V lost 6 bases and J lost 6, with 18 bases in between. The CDR3 is CASRDGQSWREQYF. CDR3 bases: TGTGCCAGCAGAGATGGACAGTCGTGGCGCGAGCAGTACTTC.

This clone was detected only once. The rearrangement joins TRBV6-2 or TRBV6-3 to TRBJ2-1; 10 nucleotides match TRBD2. CDR1 is MNHEY, CDR2 SVGEGT, per germline. The CDR3 covers 16 residues. J lost 2 bases, V lost 2 bases, and 3 bases had no gene match. The CDR3 here is CASSYGAGGTYNEQFF. CDR3 nucleotides: TGTGCCAGCAGTTACGGAGCGGGGGGGACCTACAATGAGCAGTTCTTC.

The count of this clone is one. The rearrangement joins TRBV3-1 (or the pseudogene TRBV3-2) to TRBJ1-2; D ambiguous. CDR3 size: 16 residues. Germline CDR1 is LGHDT and CDR2 is YNNKEL (reference sequence). Deletions cut 0 bases from V and 8 bases from J, with 19 bases between. The CDR3 here is CASSQEWWREGLGYTF. DNA of the CDR3: TGTGCCAGCAGCCAAGAGTGGTGGAGGGAGGGCCTAGGCTACACCTTC.

The gene calls are TRBV29-1 and TRBJ2-3; tentatively, D is TRBD1 (6 bases). V was trimmed by 3 bases and J by 4 bases, leaving 17 bases between them. This CDR3 spans 15 amino acids. From germline, CDR1 is SQVTM and CDR2 ANQGSEA. CDR3 region: CSVEGTKIAADTQYF. CDR3 in DNA: TGCAGCGTTGAGGGGACAAAAATTGCGGCAGATACGCAGTATTTT.

The chain links TRBV12-5 to TRBJ2-2, with TRBD2 as a possible D gene (6 bases). V lost 2 bases and J lost 6, with 10 bases in between. The length of the CDR3 is 14 residues. Germline V gene sequence: CDR1 LGHNT, CDR2 FRNRAP. This CDR3 reads CASGLQGGPGELFF. The CDR3 DNA reads TGTGCTAGTGGTTTGCAGGGAGGCCCCGGGGAGCTGTTTTTT.

This chain links TRBV7-2 with TRBJ1-6, with 9 bases that match TRBD1. After removal of 1 base from V and 10 bases from J, the junction contained 5 bases not matched to a gene. This CDR3 has 15 residues. Germline assignment: CDR1 SGHTA and CDR2 FQGNSA. The CDR3 DNA is TGTGCCAGCAGCTTAGTTGGGACAGGGAACTCACCCCTCCACTTT. Translated: CASSLVGTGNSPLHF.

V and J are TRBV30 and TRBJ1-3; D unresolved. CDR1 and CDR2 (germline): GTSNPN, SVGIG (reference sequence). With 0 bases removed from V and 1 base from J, the gap between germline ends came to 16 bases. The CDR3 covers 17 residues. CDR3 loop: CAWSVGVGPVSGNTIYF. CDR3 bases: TGTGCCTGGAGTGTCGGGGTAGGGCCAGTTTCTGGAAACACCATATATTTT.

The count of this clone is one. V and J are TRBV7-2 and TRBJ2-1; possibly TRBD2 for D (6 bases). Per the germline V gene, CDR1 is SGHTA and CDR2 is FQGNSA. The length of the CDR3 is 14 residues. V dropped 5 bases and J dropped 10 bases, with 18 bases sitting between them. The DNA for the CDR3 is TGTGCCAGCAGCGGGACTCGTGCGGGGCGGGAGCAGTTCTTC. Translated, it gives CASSGTRAGREQFF.

The chain joins TRBV7-6 to TRBJ2-5, with 9 bases that match TRBD2. V shed 5 bases and J 3 bases; nucleotides not matched to a gene: 10. Germline CDR1 SGHVS, CDR2 FNYEAQ. This CDR3 is 16 amino acids long. The CDR3 here is CASSPTSGWGKETQYF. The CDR3 DNA reads as TGTGCCAGCAGCCCTACTAGCGGGTGGGGAAAAGAGACCCAGTACTTC.

The genes are TRBV30 and TRBJ1-2; TRBD1 might be the D (6 bases). Germline CDR1 is GTSNPN and CDR2 is SVGIG (reference sequence). V was shortened by 0 bases and J by 9 bases, with 14 bases between the two germline ends. The CDR3 extends over 13 amino acids. The CDR3 loop is CAWSVEGVFSYTF. DNA for the CDR3: TGTGCCTGGAGTGTAGAGGGGGTATTCAGCTACACCTTC.

The chain links TRBV6-2 or TRBV6-3 to TRBJ2-1, with D possibly matching TRBD2 (5 bases). The V and J ends lost 5 bases and 10 bases respectively, with 12 bases between them. The CDR3 extends over 12 amino acids. Germline CDR1 is MNHEY and CDR2 is SVGEGT. CDR3 residues: CASSLKTGEQFF. The CDR3, as DNA: TGTGCCAGCAGTCTCAAAACGGGGGAGCAGTTCTTC.

This clone was recorded only once. The chain combines TRBV25-1 with TRBJ1-2, with TRBD1 matching over 10 bases. The CDR3 consists of 17 residues. Germline lookup yields CDR1 MGHDK and CDR2 SYGVNS. After removal of 4 bases from V and 3 bases from J, the junction contained 11 bases not matched to a gene. The CDR3 DNA follows: TGTGCCAGCAGTGCGGGGGACAGGGGCCCCTTGGACTATGGCTACACCTTC. As protein: CASSAGDRGPLDYGYTF.

This clone was picked up one time. The same CDR3 can be traced to other DNA sequences in this sample. The chain has TRBV6-5 and TRBJ1-5; D remains unclear. CDR1 is MNHEY, CDR2 SVGAGI, per germline. Trimming pared 7 bases from V and 4 bases from J, leaving 14 bases between. The CDR3 is made up of 14 amino acids. The CDR3 DNA is TGTGCCAGCAATAAGAGGGTCCCAAATCAGCCCCAGCATTTT. The encoded protein is CASNKRVPNQPQHF.

The chain uses TRBV30 and TRBJ1-1; D is perhaps TRBD1 (5 bases). The germline V and J ends were trimmed by 3 bases and 4 bases, with 18 bases remaining between them. The V gene's germline CDR1 is GTSNPN and CDR2 SVGIG (reference sequence). The length of the CDR3 is 15 residues. This chain's CDR3 is CAWRPLTVVSTEAFF. CDR3 sequence (DNA): TGTGCCTGGAGACCCCTGACAGTGGTGTCCACTGAAGCTTTCTTT.